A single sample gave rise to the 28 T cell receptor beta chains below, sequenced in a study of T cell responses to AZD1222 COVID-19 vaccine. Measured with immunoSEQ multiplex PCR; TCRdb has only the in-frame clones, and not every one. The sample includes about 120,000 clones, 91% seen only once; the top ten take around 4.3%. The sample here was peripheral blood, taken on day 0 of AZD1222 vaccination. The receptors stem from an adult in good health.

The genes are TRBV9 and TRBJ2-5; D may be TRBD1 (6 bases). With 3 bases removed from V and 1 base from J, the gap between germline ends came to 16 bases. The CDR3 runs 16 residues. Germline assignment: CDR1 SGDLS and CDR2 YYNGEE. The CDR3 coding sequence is TGTGCCAGCAGCGGCCTGAGAGGGGGAGTCCAAGAGACCCAGTACTTC. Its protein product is CASSGLRGGVQETQYF.

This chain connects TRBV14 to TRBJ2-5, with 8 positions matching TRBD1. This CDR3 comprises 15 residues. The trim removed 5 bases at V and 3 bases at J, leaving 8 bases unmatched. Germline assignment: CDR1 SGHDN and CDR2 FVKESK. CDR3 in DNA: TGTGCCAGCAGCACCCGGGACAGGCCTAAAGAGACCCAGTACTTC. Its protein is CASSTRDRPKETQYF. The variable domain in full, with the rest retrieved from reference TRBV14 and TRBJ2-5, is EAGVTQFPSHSVIEKGQTVTLRCDPISGHDNLYWYRRVMGKEIKFLLHFVKESKQDESGMPNNRFLAERTGGTYSTLKVQPAELEDSGVYFCASSTRDRPKETQYFGPGTRLLVL.

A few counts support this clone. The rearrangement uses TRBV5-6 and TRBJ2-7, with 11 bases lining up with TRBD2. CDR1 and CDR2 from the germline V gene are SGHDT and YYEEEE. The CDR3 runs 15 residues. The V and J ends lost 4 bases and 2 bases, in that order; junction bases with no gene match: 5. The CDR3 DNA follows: TGTGCCAGCAGCCCTAGCGGGGGGTACCCCTACGAGCAGTACTTC. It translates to CASSPSGGYPYEQYF.

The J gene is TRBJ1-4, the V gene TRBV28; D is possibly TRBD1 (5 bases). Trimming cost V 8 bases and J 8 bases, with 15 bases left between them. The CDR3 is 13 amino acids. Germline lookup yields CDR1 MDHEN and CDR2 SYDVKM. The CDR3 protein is CASHGEGWEKLFF. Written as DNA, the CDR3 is TGTGCCAGCCATGGGGAGGGGTGGGAAAAACTGTTTTTT.

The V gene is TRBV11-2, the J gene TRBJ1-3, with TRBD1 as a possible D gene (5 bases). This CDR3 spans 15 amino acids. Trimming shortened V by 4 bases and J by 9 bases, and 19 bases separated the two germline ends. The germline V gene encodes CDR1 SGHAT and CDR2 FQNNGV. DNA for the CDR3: TGTGCCAGCAGCTCTAGACCGCCGGACGGGGGCACCATATATTTT. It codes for CASSSRPPDGGTIYF. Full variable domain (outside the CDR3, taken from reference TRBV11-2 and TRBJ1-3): EAGVAQSPRYKIIEKRQSVAFWCNPISGHATLYWYQQILGQGPKLLIQFQNNGVVDDSQLPKDRFSAERLKGVDSTLKIQPAKLEDSAVYLCASSSRPPDGGTIYFGEGSWLTVV.

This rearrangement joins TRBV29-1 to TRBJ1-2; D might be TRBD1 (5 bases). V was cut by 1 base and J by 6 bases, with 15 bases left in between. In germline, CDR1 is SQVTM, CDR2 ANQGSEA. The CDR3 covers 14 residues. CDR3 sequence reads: CSVEALDRGHGYTF. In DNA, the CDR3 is TGCAGCGTTGAAGCACTAGACAGAGGCCATGGCTACACCTTC.

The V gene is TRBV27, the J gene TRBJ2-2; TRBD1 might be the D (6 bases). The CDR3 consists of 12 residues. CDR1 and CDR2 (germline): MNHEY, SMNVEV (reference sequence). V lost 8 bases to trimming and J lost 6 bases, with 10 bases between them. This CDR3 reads CASGNRAGELFF. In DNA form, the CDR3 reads TGTGCCAGCGGCAACAGGGCCGGGGAGCTGTTTTTT.

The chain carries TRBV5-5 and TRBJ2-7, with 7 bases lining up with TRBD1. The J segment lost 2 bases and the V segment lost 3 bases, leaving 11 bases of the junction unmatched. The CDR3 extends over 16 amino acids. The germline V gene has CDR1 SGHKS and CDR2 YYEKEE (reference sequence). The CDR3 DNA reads TGTGCCAGCAGCTACCTACGACAGGGCCGAACCTACGAGCAGTACTTC. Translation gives CASSYLRQGRTYEQYF.

DNA for the CDR3: TGCGCCAGCAGCCCGACTAGCGGGGGTTGGAACACCGGGGAGCTGTTTTTT. Amino acid sequence: CASSPTSGGWNTGELFF. The chain joins TRBV4-3 to TRBJ2-2; 12 bases align to TRBD2. J gave up 1 base and V 4 bases, and 4 bases lay outside the gene matches. Germline values: CDR1 LGHNA, CDR2 YSLEER. The CDR3 totals 17 residues.

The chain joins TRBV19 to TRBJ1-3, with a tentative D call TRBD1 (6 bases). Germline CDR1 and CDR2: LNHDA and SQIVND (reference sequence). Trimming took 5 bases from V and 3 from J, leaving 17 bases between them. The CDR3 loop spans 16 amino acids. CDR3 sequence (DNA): TGTGCCAGTAGTTCCCGGGAGACAGGTCGTGGAAACACCATATATTTT. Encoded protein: CASSSRETGRGNTIYF.

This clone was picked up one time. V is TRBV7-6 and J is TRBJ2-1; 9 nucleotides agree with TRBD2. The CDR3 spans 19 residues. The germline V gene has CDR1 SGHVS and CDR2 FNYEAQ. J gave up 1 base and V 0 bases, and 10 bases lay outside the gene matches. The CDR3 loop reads CASSLAQKVAGESYNEQFF. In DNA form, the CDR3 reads TGTGCCAGCAGCTTAGCGCAGAAGGTAGCGGGGGAATCCTACAATGAGCAGTTCTTC.

The CDR3 region is CASIGTASYEQYF. CDR3 nucleotide sequence: TGTGCCAGCATCGGGACAGCCTCCTACGAGCAGTACTTC. This chain joins TRBV6-5 and TRBJ2-7; 7 positions agree with TRBD1. The CDR3 length is 13 residues. The V segment lost 7 bases and the J segment 0 bases; nucleotides outside the gene matches: 3. Germline values: CDR1 MNHEY, CDR2 SVGAGI.

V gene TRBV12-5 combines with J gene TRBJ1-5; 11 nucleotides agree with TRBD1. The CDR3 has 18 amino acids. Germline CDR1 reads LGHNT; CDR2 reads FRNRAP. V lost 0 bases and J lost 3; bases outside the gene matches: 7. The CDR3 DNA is TGTGCTAGTGGTTTGGTACTGGGACAGGGGGTCAACAATCAGCCCCAGCATTTT. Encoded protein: CASGLVLGQGVNNQPQHF. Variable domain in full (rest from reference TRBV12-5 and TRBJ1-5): DARVTQTPRHKVTEMGQEVTMRCQPILGHNTVFWYRQTMMQGLELLAYFRNRAPLDDSGMPKDRFSAEMPDATLATLKIQPSEPRDSAVYFCASGLVLGQGVNNQPQHFGDGTRLSIL.

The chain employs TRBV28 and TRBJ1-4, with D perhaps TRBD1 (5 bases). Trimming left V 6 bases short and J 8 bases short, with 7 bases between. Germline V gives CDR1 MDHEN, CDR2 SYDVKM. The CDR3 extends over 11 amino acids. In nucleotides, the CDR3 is TGTGCCAGCAGGTGGGGGGAAAAACTGTTTTTT. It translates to CASRWGEKLFF.

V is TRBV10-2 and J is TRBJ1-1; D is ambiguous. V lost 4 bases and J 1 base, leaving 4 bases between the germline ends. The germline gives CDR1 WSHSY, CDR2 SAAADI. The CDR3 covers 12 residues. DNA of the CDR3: TGCGCCAGCAGTGTGGCGAACACTGAAGCTTTCTTT. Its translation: CASSVANTEAFF.

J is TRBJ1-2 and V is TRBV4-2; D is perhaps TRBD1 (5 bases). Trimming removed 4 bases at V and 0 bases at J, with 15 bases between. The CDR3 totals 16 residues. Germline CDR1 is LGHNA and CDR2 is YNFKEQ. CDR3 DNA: TGTGCCAGCAGCCCCTCTTCCGGGACGTCTAACTATGGCTACACCTTC. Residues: CASSPSSGTSNYGYTF.

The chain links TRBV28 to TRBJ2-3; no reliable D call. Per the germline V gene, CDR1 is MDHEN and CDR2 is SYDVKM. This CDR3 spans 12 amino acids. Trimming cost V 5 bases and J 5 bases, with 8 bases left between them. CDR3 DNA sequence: TGTGCCAGCAGTCCTCAGGAAGATACGCAGTATTTT. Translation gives CASSPQEDTQYF.

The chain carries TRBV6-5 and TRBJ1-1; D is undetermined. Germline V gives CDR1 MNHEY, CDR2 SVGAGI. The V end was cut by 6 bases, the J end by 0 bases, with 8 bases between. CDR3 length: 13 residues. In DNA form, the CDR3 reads TGTGCCAGCAGGCGGACGGTGAACACTGAAGCTTTCTTT. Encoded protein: CASRRTVNTEAFF.

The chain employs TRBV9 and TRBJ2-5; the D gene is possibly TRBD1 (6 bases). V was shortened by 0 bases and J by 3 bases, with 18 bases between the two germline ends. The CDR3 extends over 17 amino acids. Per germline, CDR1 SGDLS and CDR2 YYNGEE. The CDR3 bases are TGTGCCAGCAGCGTAGATATCGCAGGGGCTACCAAAGAGACCCAGTACTTC. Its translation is CASSVDIAGATKETQYF.

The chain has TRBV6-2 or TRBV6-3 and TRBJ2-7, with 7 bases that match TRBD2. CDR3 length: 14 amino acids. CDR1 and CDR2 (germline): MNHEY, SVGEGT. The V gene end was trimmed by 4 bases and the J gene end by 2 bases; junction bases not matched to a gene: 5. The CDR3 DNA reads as TGTGCCAGCAGTTCCCCGGGGGGTGCCTACGAGCAGTACTTC. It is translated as CASSSPGGAYEQYF.

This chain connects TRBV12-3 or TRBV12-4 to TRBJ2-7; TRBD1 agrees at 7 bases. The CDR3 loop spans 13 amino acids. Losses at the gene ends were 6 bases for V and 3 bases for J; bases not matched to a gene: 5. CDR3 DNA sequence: TGTGCCAGCAGGACCGGACAGGTCTACGAGCAGTACTTC. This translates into CASRTGQVYEQYF.

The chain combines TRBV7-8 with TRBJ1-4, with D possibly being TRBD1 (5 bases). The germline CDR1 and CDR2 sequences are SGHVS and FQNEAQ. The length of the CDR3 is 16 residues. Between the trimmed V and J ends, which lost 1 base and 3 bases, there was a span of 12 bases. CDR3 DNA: TGTGCCAGCAGCTTAGAGGAGGGGCGGCCTAATGAAAAACTGTTTTTT. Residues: CASSLEEGRPNEKLFF.

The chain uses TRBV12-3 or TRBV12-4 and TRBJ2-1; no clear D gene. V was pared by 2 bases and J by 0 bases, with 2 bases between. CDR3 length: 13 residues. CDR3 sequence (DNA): TGTGCCAGCAGTTTAAGCTCCTACAATGAGCAGTTCTTC. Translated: CASSLSSYNEQFF.

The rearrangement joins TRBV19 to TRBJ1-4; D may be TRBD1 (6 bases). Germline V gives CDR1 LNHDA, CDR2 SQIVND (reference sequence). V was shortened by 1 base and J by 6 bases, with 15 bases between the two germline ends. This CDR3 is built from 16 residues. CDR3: CASSIVSRGHYEKLFF. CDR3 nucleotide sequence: TGTGCCAGTAGTATAGTTTCCAGGGGCCATTATGAAAAACTGTTTTTT.

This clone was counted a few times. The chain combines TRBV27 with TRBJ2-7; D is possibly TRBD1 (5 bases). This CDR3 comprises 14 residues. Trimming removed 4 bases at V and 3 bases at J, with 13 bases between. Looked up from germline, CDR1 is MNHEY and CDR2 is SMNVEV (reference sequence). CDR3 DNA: TGTGCCAGCAGTTGGGGCAGGTCCTACTACGAGCAGTACTTC. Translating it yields CASSWGRSYYEQYF.

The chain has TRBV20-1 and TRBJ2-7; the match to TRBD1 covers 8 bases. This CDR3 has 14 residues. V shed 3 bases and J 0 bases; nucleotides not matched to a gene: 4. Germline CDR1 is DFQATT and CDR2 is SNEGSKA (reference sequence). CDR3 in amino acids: CSASAGTGSYEQYF. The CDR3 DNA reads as TGCAGTGCTAGTGCCGGGACAGGCTCCTACGAGCAGTACTTC.

CDR3 amino acids: CASSTDLGGYYGYTF. CDR3 bases: TGTGCCAGCAGCACAGACCTGGGAGGGTACTATGGCTACACCTTC. The chain combines TRBV7-9 with TRBJ1-2; D is unresolved. Trimming cost V 5 bases and J 3 bases, with 16 bases left between them. The germline V gene has CDR1 SEHNR and CDR2 FQNEAQ (reference sequence). The CDR3 length is 15 residues.

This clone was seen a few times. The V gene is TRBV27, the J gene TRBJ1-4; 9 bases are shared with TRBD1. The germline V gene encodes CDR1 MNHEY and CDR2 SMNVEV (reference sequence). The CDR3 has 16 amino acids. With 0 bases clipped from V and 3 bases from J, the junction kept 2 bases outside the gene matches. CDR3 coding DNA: TGTGCCAGCAGTTTATCCGGGACAGGGCCTAATGAAAAACTGTTTTTT. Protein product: CASSLSGTGPNEKLFF.